This T cell receptor (beta chain) was observed in a study of cytomegalovirus exposure and HLA in healthy donors. Study findings and constraints: The study found most TCR sequences rare, yet found some public TCRs in many donors. Relative to equally common others, HLA-associated TCR beta chains showed greater clonal expansion in a later analysis.

This CDR3 spans 14 amino acids. Germline loops: CDR1 LNHDA, CDR2 SQIVND (reference sequence). V dropped 5 bases and J dropped 8; count of bases not matched to a gene: 8. PCR was performed using 60 Vbeta and 13 Jbeta primers. Here immunoSEQ multiplex PCR was the method, and the copy in TCRdb shows in-frame clones only, minus some. The sample totals about 190,000 clones; its top ten clones hold less than 6.5%. Worth noting for this clone: Antigen specificity is unknown.

Material for sequencing was PBMCs. The gene calls are TRBV19 and TRBJ1-4; 7 nucleotides match TRBD1. The TCR was taken from a man aged 25 to 40 in good health and CMV-seronegative. CDR3 amino acids: CASSPTGSVEKLFF. In DNA, the CDR3 is TGTGCCAGTAGTCCGACAGGGTCGGTGGAAAAACTGTTTTTT.